This T cell receptor (beta chain) was identified in a study of long-term antiretroviral therapy in people with HIV. The libraries were made with immunoSEQ v3.0 at survey level. Per sample, sequencing targeted roughly 35,000-50,000 T-cell genomes. Assay used: immunoSEQ multiplex PCR; TCRdb lists only in-frame clones, some missing. Among more than 20,000 clones listed, more than 65% were seen once. With 5 bases removed from V and 0 bases from J, the gap between germline ends came to 11 bases. This CDR3 has 15 amino acids. Germline lookup yields CDR1 SGHAT and CDR2 FQNNGV. Two or more post-ART PBMC samples, plus at least one pre-ART sample, were available for each donor. Every single participant having HIV got treatment inside the United States.

The chain is built from TRBV11-2 and TRBJ2-1; D gene ambiguous. This clonotype was obtained from a man aged 45-60 years with HIV. The sequenced sample was unsorted PBMCs, obtained 0.3 years after starting antiretroviral therapy. Written as DNA, the CDR3 is TGTGCCAGCAGCGTGCGGACGGGCTCCTACAATGAGCAGTTCTTC. It is translated as CASSVRTGSYNEQFF.